This entry lists 10 T cell receptor beta chains sequenced from one sample in a study of blood T cell repertoires in COVID-19. The protocol was immunoSEQ multiplex PCR, while the TCRdb copy is restricted to in-frame clones and leaves out a portion. The table has 65,000 or so clones, roughly 80% seen once. Sequenced sample: peripheral blood. The receptor source for this set is a woman in her 70s with acute or convalescent COVID-19.

The chain joins TRBV2 to TRBJ1-3; D may be TRBD1 (6 bases). CDR1 SNHLY and CDR2 FYNNEI come from the germline V gene. The V and J ends lost 6 bases and 0 bases respectively, with 12 bases between them. The CDR3 is made up of 15 amino acids. The CDR3 loop is CASSPTGLSGNTIYF. The CDR3, as DNA: TGTGCCAGCAGCCCGACAGGACTCTCTGGAAACACCATATATTTT.

This clone was counted a few times. This chain uses TRBV20-1 with TRBJ2-1; perhaps TRBD2 as D (5 bases). This CDR3 is built from 11 residues. Per germline, CDR1 DFQATT and CDR2 SNEGSKA (reference sequence). Trimming removed 5 bases from V and 15 bases from J, with 17 bases in between. The DNA of the CDR3 is TGCAGTGCTCCCCAACTAGACTCCCCGTTCTTC. Translation: CSAPQLDSPFF.

V and J are TRBV7-8 and TRBJ1-2; 8 bases fit TRBD1. CDR1 is SGHVS and CDR2 is FQNEAQ in the germline V gene. The CDR3 is made up of 14 amino acids. V shed 1 base and J 8 bases; nucleotides not matched to a gene: 6. The CDR3 DNA reads TGTGCCAGCAGCTTAGACCAGGGGGCAGAGGGCTACACCTTC. It is translated as CASSLDQGAEGYTF.

This chain connects TRBV10-2 to TRBJ2-3; tentatively, D is TRBD2 (6 bases). The ends were cut back, 2 bases at V and 2 bases at J, with 11 bases in the middle. The V gene's germline CDR1 is WSHSY and CDR2 SAAADI. There are 15 residues in the CDR3. CDR3 amino acids: CASSEPGEITDTQYF. CDR3 sequence (DNA): TGCGCCAGCAGTGAGCCGGGGGAGATCACAGATACGCAGTATTTT.

J is TRBJ1-1 and V is TRBV10-3; D is possibly TRBD1 (6 bases). Per the germline V gene, CDR1 is ENHRY and CDR2 is SYGVKD. The V end lost 0 bases, the J end lost 1 base, and 9 bases lay between the germline ends. The CDR3 is 15 residues long. The DNA for the CDR3 is TGTGCCATCAGTGAGTCGCCAGGGGAGAACACTGAAGCTTTCTTT. Translating it yields CAISESPGENTEAFF.

The chain recombines TRBV4-1 with TRBJ2-7; 8 nucleotides line up with TRBD2. Germline V gives CDR1 MGHRA, CDR2 YSYEKL. V lost 0 bases, J lost 1 base, and 14 bases stayed unmatched. The CDR3 extends over 19 amino acids. CDR3 amino acids: CASSQDFRLALYRSYEQYF. CDR3 nucleotides: TGCGCCAGCAGCCAAGACTTCCGACTAGCGCTCTATAGGTCCTACGAGCAGTACTTC.

The CDR3 is CASSELSFRDSPLHF. The CDR3, as DNA: TGTGCCAGCAGTGAATTATCCTTCCGGGATTCACCCCTCCACTTT. This rearrangement joins TRBV25-1 to TRBJ1-6; unclear D gene. V lost 1 base to trimming and J lost 8 bases, with 12 bases between them. The CDR3 has 15 residues. Germline V CDR1 and CDR2: MGHDK, SYGVNS.

This sequence joins TRBV27 and TRBJ2-6; 8 bases are a match to TRBD1. The germline CDR1 and CDR2 sequences are MNHEY and SMNVEV (reference sequence). The CDR3 is made up of 16 amino acids. V shed 3 bases and J 3 bases; nucleotides not matched to a gene: 4. The CDR3 bases are TGTGCCAGCAGTTTCACAGGGGGAGATGGGGCCAACGTCCTGACTTTC. Translated: CASSFTGGDGANVLTF.

This clone was recorded only once. The V call is TRBV25-1, the J call TRBJ2-2; 7 bases line up with TRBD1. Trimming took 6 bases from V and 5 from J; bases not matched to a gene: 6. Germline V gives CDR1 MGHDK, CDR2 SYGVNS. This CDR3 is 14 amino acids long. The CDR3, as DNA: TGTGCCAGCAGCACAGGGGTTACTACCGGGGAGCTGTTTTTT. Translation gives CASSTGVTTGELFF.

This clone was observed a single time. The chain joins TRBV19 to TRBJ2-4, with TRBD1 matching 8 bases. With V trimmed by 3 bases and J by 8 bases, 3 bases remained unmatched. CDR3 size: 13 residues. Germline-derived CDR1 and CDR2 are LNHDA and SQIVND (reference sequence). CDR3 bases: TGTGCCAGTAGTATCGACAGGGGATACATTCAGTACTTC. This gives the protein CASSIDRGYIQYF.